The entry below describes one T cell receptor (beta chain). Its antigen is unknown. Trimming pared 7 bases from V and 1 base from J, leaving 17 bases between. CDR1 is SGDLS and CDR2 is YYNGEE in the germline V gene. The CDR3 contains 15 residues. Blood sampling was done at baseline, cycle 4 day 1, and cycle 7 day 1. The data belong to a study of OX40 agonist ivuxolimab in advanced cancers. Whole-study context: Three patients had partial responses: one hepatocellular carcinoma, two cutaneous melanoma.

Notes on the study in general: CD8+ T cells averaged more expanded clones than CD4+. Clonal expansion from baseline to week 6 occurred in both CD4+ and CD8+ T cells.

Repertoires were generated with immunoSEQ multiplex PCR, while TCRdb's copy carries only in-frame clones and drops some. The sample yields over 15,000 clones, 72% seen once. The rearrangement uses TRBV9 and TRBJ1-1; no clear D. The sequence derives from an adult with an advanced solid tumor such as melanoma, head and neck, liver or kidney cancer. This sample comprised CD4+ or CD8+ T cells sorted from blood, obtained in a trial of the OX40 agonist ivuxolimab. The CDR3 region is CASALRKEGNTEAFF. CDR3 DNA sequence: TGTGCCAGCGCCCTCCGGAAGGAGGGGAACACTGAAGCTTTCTTT.